Below are 26 T cell receptor beta chains sequenced from a single sample in a study of T cell responses to AZD1222 COVID-19 vaccine. Produced via immunoSEQ multiplex PCR; TCRdb's table is partial and in-frame only. In the table there are some 120,000 clones, approximately 85% of which are singletons. The source was peripheral blood, collected on day 0 of AZD1222 vaccination. The receptors derive from an adult in good health.

The J gene is TRBJ2-1, the V gene TRBV24-1, with unresolved D. V shed 1 base and J shed 5 bases, with 5 bases lying between them. The CDR3 covers 13 residues. CDR1 is KGHDR, CDR2 SFDVKD, per germline. CDR3 bases: TGTGCCACCAGTGATTTAGTAGACAATGAGCAGTTCTTC. Protein sequence: CATSDLVDNEQFF.

DNA of the CDR3: TGTGCCAGCAGCGGCAGGGGTTACGAGCAGTACTTC. As protein: CASSGRGYEQYF. The rearrangement links TRBV7-8 to TRBJ2-7; D perhaps matches TRBD1 (6 bases). V dropped 5 bases and J dropped 4 bases, with 9 bases sitting between them. Germline V gene data show CDR1 as SGHVS and CDR2 as FQNEAQ. The CDR3 has 12 residues.

The gene calls are TRBV10-2 and TRBJ1-6, with D hard to call. This CDR3 is 15 amino acids long. Germline V CDR1 and CDR2: WSHSY, SAAADI. Trimming took 4 bases from V and 8 from J, leaving 15 bases between them. The CDR3 bases are TGCGCCAGCAGTGCAGAGGGCTCGTATTATTCACCCCTCCACTTT. Amino acids: CASSAEGSYYSPLHF.

This clone has only a few counts. The CDR3 nucleotides are TGTGCCAGCAGCGACAACGGACAGTTAGCCAAAAACATTCAGTACTTC. This encodes CASSDNGQLAKNIQYF. The V and J genes are TRBV5-5 and TRBJ2-4; D is perhaps TRBD1 (6 bases). The V end lost 4 bases, the J end lost 0 bases, and 14 bases lay between the germline ends. CDR3 length: 16 amino acids. Germline assignment: CDR1 SGHKS and CDR2 YYEKEE (reference sequence).

The V call is TRBV18, the J call TRBJ1-3, with 7 bases that match TRBD1. The length of the CDR3 is 15 residues. Germline CDR1 reads KGHSH; CDR2 reads LQKENI. The V and J ends lost 6 bases and 2 bases, in that order; junction bases with no gene match: 7. CDR3 amino acids: CASSADRAPGNTIYF. DNA for the CDR3: TGTGCCAGCTCCGCTGACAGGGCCCCTGGAAACACCATATATTTT.

This chain connects TRBV5-1 to TRBJ2-4, with TRBD1 as a possible D gene (6 bases). The CDR3 consists of 17 residues. CDR1 and CDR2 from the germline V gene are SGHRS and YFSETQ. V was shortened by 3 bases and J by 0 bases, with 16 bases between the two germline ends. CDR3 in amino acids: CASSSPDRPLAKNIQYF. The CDR3, as DNA: TGCGCCAGCAGCTCACCCGACAGGCCACTAGCCAAAAACATTCAGTACTTC.

V and J are TRBV7-9 and TRBJ2-1; either TRBD1 or TRBD2 may supply D (5 bases each). Trimming cost V 5 bases and J 1 base, with 12 bases left between them. Germline V lookup: CDR1 SEHNR, CDR2 FQNEAQ (reference sequence). This CDR3 is built from 15 residues. This CDR3 reads CASSLFGASYNEQFF. The CDR3 bases are TGTGCCAGCAGCCTGTTCGGGGCATCCTACAATGAGCAGTTCTTC.

This clone was counted once. The genes are TRBV11-1 and TRBJ1-1, with D maybe TRBD1 (5 bases). CDR1 SGHAT and CDR2 FQDESV come from the germline V gene (reference sequence). Trimming cost V 1 base and J 5 bases, with 17 bases left between them. The CDR3 is 16 residues long. The CDR3 protein is CASSLGRGLVETEAFF. CDR3 nucleotides: TGTGCCAGCAGCTTAGGTCGGGGCCTGGTCGAAACTGAAGCTTTCTTT.

The chain carries TRBV7-8 and TRBJ1-1; D is uncertain. The CDR3 is 14 amino acids. With 6 bases removed from V and 7 bases from J, the gap between germline ends came to 18 bases. From germline, CDR1 is SGHVS and CDR2 FQNEAQ. The CDR3 region is CASRPIRTRFEAFF. The CDR3 coding sequence is TGTGCCAGCAGACCGATCCGGACCAGGTTTGAAGCTTTCTTT.

This chain's CDR3 is CASSDSGIAKNIQYF. CDR3 DNA sequence: TGTGCCAGCAGTGATAGCGGTATAGCCAAAAACATTCAGTACTTC. This chain connects TRBV6-1 to TRBJ2-4; the D gene is possibly TRBD2 (6 bases). The CDR3 extends over 15 amino acids. Germline CDR1 reads MNHNS; CDR2 reads SASEGT. Trimming left V 3 bases short and J 0 bases short, with 9 bases between.

Only one count was recorded for this clone. V and J are TRBV18 and TRBJ2-7, with D maybe TRBD1 (6 bases). V was cut by 0 bases and J by 3 bases, with 12 bases left in between. The CDR3 runs 15 residues. Germline CDR1 reads KGHSH; CDR2 reads LQKENI. The CDR3 here is CASSPPVTGDYEQYF. DNA for the CDR3: TGTGCCAGCTCACCACCCGTGACAGGAGACTACGAGCAGTACTTC.

In its sample, this clone was seen once. The rearrangement uses TRBV24-1 and TRBJ1-1; 7 bases map to TRBD1. Germline values: CDR1 KGHDR, CDR2 SFDVKD. V was clipped by 10 bases and J by 4 bases; unmatched bases: 8. This CDR3 spans 13 amino acids. The CDR3 DNA sequence: TGTGCCACAAGGGACAGCGGAGGCACTGAAGCTTTCTTT. Its translation is CATRDSGGTEAFF.

This chain uses TRBV6-5 with TRBJ1-2; TRBD1 agrees at 8 bases. Losses at the gene ends were 7 bases for V and 7 bases for J; bases not matched to a gene: 14. The CDR3 sequence is 15 residues long. The germline gives CDR1 MNHEY, CDR2 SVGAGI. The CDR3 loop reads CASKWGQGASGGYTF. Written as DNA, the CDR3 is TGTGCCAGCAAGTGGGGGCAGGGGGCGAGCGGTGGCTACACCTTC.

The chain recombines TRBV24-1 with TRBJ2-3, with TRBD1 matching 7 bases. CDR1 and CDR2 (germline): KGHDR, SFDVKD. V shed 10 bases and J 0 bases; nucleotides not matched to a gene: 18. This CDR3 is 18 amino acids long. The CDR3 coding sequence is TGTGCCACTTCTAACCCGGAGACGACAGGGTTTAGCACAGATACGCAGTATTTT. It specifies CATSNPETTGFSTDTQYF.

The chain joins TRBV6-5 to TRBJ2-6; 9 nucleotides line up with TRBD1. V trimming: 6 bases; J trimming: 5 bases; junction bases outside the gene matches: 5. Germline lookup yields CDR1 MNHEY and CDR2 SVGAGI. CDR3 length: 15 residues. As DNA, the CDR3 is TGTGCCAGCAGAGATGGACAGGGGAGGGCCAACGTCCTGACTTTC. Translating it yields CASRDGQGRANVLTF.

This clone was observed a few times. The chain employs TRBV13 and TRBJ2-7; D remains unclear. CDR1 is PRHDT and CDR2 is FYEKMQ in the germline V gene (reference sequence). The CDR3 sequence is 13 residues long. V lost 3 bases and J 3 bases, leaving 9 bases between the germline ends. The CDR3 bases are TGTGCCAGCAGCTTCAACTCTGGCTACGAGCAGTACTTC. The encoded protein is CASSFNSGYEQYF.

The V and J genes are TRBV4-3 and TRBJ1-2, with a tentative D call TRBD1 (5 bases). CDR3 length equals 19 residues. CDR1 and CDR2 (germline): LGHNA, YSLEER. Between the trimmed V and J ends, which lost 3 bases and 4 bases, there was a span of 27 bases. CDR3 nucleotides: TGCGCCAGCAGCCAGAGGGGAGCGGGACCAGAATTCCCTATCTATGGCTACACCTTC. This sequence encodes CASSQRGAGPEFPIYGYTF.

This clone was recorded only once. The chain links TRBV19 to TRBJ1-2; D is uncertain. The CDR3 covers 15 residues. V gave up 4 bases and J gave up 4 bases, with 16 bases separating them. The germline gives CDR1 LNHDA, CDR2 SQIVND (reference sequence). In DNA form, the CDR3 reads TGTGCCAGTAGTAGCCCCGAAACTGCTAGCTATGGCTACACCTTC. It yields the protein CASSSPETASYGYTF.

The chain combines TRBV10-3 with TRBJ1-5, with D tentatively TRBD1 (6 bases). The germline V and J ends were trimmed by 3 bases and 3 bases, with 12 bases remaining between them. The CDR3 runs 15 residues. Germline CDR1 ENHRY, CDR2 SYGVKD. CDR3 sequence: CAISEPGGNNQPQHF. The CDR3, as DNA: TGTGCCATCAGTGAACCGGGGGGCAACAATCAGCCCCAGCATTTT.

The chain has TRBV27 and TRBJ1-2; 8 bases align to TRBD1. Germline loops: CDR1 MNHEY, CDR2 SMNVEV (reference sequence). The length of the CDR3 is 13 residues. V shed 0 bases and J 7 bases; nucleotides not matched to a gene: 1. CDR3 in amino acids: CASSLSQGVGYTF. In nucleotides, the CDR3 is TGTGCCAGCAGTTTATCACAGGGGGTTGGCTACACCTTC.

The rearrangement links TRBV10-2 to TRBJ2-1; 11 positions agree with TRBD2. The CDR3 totals 14 residues. With 5 bases clipped from V and 5 bases from J, the junction kept 2 bases outside the gene matches. CDR1 is WSHSY and CDR2 is SAAADI in the germline V gene. CDR3 DNA: TGCGCCAGCAGTTCGGGACTAGCGGACAATGAGCAGTTCTTC. Translation gives CASSSGLADNEQFF.

The rearrangement links TRBV3-1 (or the pseudogene TRBV3-2) to TRBJ1-5; D remains unclear. The V end lost 4 bases, the J end lost 2 bases, and 18 bases lay between the germline ends. The CDR3 spans 17 residues. Looked up from germline, CDR1 is LGHDT and CDR2 is YNNKEL (reference sequence). DNA for the CDR3: TGTGCCAGCAGCCGATACCGGGATATTATGGGCAATCAGCCCCAGCATTTT. This sequence encodes CASSRYRDIMGNQPQHF.

This sequence joins TRBV6-5 and TRBJ2-6; TRBD1 is a possible D gene (6 bases). Germline V CDR1 and CDR2: MNHEY, SVGAGI. The CDR3 runs 15 residues. V lost 7 bases, J lost 0 bases, and 10 bases lay in between. The CDR3 bases are TGTGCCAGCAATTTACAGGGCTCTGGGGCCAACGTCCTGACTTTC. Residues: CASNLQGSGANVLTF.

The chain carries TRBV6-1 and TRBJ2-7, with 9 bases identical to TRBD1. J gave up 0 bases and V 1 base, and 4 bases lay outside the gene matches. Germline CDR1 and CDR2: MNHNS and SASEGT. The CDR3 covers 16 residues. CDR3 in amino acids: CASSEEDRGGSYEQYF. CDR3 DNA sequence: TGTGCCAGCAGTGAAGAGGACAGGGGAGGCTCCTACGAGCAGTACTTC.

The chain links TRBV7-2 to TRBJ1-2, with 7 bases fitting TRBD1. The trim removed 0 bases at V and 9 bases at J, leaving 10 bases unmatched. Germline V CDR1 and CDR2: SGHTA, FQGNSA. The CDR3 has 15 amino acids. The CDR3 here is CASSLAYRRGGSYTF. The CDR3, as DNA: TGTGCCAGCAGCTTAGCGTATCGCAGGGGGGGGAGCTACACCTTC.

V is TRBV7-2 and J is TRBJ1-1; D is possibly TRBD1 (5 bases). The CDR3 contains 16 residues. Germline CDR1 SGHTA, CDR2 FQGNSA. The germline V and J ends were trimmed by 2 bases and 0 bases, with 13 bases remaining between them. CDR3 in amino acids: CASSLSRTGLNTEAFF. CDR3 bases: TGTGCCAGCAGCTTATCCCGAACAGGTTTGAACACTGAAGCTTTCTTT.